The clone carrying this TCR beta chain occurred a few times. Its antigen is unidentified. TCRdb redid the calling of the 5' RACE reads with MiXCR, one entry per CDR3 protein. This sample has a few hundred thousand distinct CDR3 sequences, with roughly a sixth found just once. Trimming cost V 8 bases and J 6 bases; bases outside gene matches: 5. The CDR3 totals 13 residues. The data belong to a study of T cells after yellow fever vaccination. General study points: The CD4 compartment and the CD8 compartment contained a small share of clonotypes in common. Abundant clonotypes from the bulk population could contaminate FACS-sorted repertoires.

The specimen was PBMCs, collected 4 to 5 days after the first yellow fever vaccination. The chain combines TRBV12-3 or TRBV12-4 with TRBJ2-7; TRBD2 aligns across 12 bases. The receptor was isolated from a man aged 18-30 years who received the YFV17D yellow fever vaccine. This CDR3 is CASSGLAGLEQYF. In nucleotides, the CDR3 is TGTGCCAGCTCTGGACTAGCGGGGCTCGAGCAGTACTTC.